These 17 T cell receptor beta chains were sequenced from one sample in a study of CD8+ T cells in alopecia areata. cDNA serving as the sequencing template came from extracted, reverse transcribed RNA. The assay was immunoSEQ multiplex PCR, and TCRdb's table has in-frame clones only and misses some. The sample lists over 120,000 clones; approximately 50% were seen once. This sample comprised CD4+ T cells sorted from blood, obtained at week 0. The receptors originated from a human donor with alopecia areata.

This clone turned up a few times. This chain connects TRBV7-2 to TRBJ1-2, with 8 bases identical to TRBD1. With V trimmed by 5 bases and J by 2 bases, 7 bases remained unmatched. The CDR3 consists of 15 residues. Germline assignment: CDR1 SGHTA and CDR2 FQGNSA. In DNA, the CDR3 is TGTGCCAGCAGCGGACAGGGATATTCAAACTATGGCTACACCTTC. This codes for CASSGQGYSNYGYTF.

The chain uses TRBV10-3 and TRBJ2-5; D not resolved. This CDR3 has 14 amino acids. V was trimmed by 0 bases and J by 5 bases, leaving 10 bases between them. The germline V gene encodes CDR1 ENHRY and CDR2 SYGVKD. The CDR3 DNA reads TGTGCCATCAGTGAGTCATCAGGAGCCGAGACCCAGTACTTC. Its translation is CAISESSGAETQYF.

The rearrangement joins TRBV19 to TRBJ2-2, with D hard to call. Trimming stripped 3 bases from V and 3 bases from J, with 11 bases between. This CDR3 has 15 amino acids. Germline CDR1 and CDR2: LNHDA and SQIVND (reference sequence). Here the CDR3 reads CASSMLQRDTGELFF. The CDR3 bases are TGTGCCAGTAGTATGCTTCAAAGAGACACCGGGGAGCTGTTTTTT.

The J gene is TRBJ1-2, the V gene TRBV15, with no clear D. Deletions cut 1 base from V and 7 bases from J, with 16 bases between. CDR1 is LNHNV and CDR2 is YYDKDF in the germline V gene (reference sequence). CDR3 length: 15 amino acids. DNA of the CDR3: TGTGCCACCAGCAGAGGGGCAGACCCGGCGGGTGGCTACACCTTC. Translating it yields CATSRGADPAGGYTF.

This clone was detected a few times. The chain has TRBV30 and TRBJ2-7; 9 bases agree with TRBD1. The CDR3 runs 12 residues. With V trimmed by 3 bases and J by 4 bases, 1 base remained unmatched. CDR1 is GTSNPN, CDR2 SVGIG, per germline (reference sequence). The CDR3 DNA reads TGTGCCTGGAGGGGGACAGGGTACGAGCAGTACTTC. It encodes CAWRGTGYEQYF.

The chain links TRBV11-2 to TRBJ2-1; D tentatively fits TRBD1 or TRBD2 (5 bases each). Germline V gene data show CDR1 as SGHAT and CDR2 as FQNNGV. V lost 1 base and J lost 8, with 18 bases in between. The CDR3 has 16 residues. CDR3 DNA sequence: TGTGCCAGCAGCTTAGGCAGGACTGTAGGGGTCCATGAGCAGTTCTTC. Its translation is CASSLGRTVGVHEQFF.

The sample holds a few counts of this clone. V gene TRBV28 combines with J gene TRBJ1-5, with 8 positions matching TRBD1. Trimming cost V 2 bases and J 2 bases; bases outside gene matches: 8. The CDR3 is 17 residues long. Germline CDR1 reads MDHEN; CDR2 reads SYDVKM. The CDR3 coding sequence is TGTGCCAGCAGTTTACTTTCGGGACAGGAAGGCAATCAGCCCCAGCATTTT. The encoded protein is CASSLLSGQEGNQPQHF.

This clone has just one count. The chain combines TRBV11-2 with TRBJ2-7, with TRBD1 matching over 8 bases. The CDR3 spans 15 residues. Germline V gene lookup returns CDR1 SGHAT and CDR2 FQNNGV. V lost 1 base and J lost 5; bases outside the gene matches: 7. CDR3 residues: CASSLAGGALNEQYF. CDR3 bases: TGTGCCAGCAGCTTAGCAGGGGGCGCGTTAAACGAGCAGTACTTC.

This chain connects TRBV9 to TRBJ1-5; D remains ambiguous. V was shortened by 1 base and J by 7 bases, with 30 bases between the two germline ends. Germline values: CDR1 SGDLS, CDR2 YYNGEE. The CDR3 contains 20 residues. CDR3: CASSVNGVRWKAPLGQPQHF. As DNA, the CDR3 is TGTGCCAGCAGCGTAAATGGGGTCAGGTGGAAGGCCCCCCTCGGGCAGCCCCAGCATTTT.

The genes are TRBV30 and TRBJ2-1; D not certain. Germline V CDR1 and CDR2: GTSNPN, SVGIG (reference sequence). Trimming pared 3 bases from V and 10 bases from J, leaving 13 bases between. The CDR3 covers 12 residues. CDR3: CAWSPSVGEQFF. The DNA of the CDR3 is TGTGCCTGGAGCCCAAGTGTCGGGGAGCAGTTCTTC.

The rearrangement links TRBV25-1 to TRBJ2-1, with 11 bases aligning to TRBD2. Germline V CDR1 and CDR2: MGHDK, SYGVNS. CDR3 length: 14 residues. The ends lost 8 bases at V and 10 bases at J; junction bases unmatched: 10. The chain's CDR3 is CASVLAGGGTEQFF. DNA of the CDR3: TGTGCCAGCGTTCTAGCGGGAGGTGGGACAGAGCAGTTCTTC.

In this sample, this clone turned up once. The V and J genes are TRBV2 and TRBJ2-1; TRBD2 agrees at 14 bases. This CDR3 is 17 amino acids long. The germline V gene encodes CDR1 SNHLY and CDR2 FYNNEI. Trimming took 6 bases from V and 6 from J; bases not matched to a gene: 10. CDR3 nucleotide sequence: TGTGCCAGCAGCGGGACTAGCGGGAGAAGATGGGGCAATGAGCAGTTCTTC. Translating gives CASSGTSGRRWGNEQFF. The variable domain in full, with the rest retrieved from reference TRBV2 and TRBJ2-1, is EPEVTQTPSHQVTQMGQEVILRCVPISNHLYFYWYRQILGQKVEFLVSFYNNEISEKSEIFDDQFSVERPDGSNFTLKIRSTKLEDSAMYFCASSGTSGRRWGNEQFFGPGTRLTVL.

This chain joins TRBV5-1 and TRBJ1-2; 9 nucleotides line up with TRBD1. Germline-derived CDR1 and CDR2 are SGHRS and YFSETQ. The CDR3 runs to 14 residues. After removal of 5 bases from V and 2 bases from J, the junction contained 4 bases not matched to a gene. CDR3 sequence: CASRAGTGNYGYTF. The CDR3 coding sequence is TGCGCCAGCAGAGCCGGGACAGGGAACTATGGCTACACCTTC.

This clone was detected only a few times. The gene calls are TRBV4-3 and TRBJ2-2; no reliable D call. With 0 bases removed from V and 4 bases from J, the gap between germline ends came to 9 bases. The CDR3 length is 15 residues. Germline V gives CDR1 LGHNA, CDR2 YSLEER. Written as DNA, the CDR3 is TGCGCCAGCAGCCAAGAAGCGCCCACCACCGGGGAGCTGTTTTTT. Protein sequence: CASSQEAPTTGELFF.

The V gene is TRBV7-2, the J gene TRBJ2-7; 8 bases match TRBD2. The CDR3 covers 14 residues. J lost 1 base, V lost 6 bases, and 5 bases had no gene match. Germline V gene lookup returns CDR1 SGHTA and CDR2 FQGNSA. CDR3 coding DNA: TGTGCCAGCAGTGCGACTAGCGAATCCTACGAGCAGTACTTC. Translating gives CASSATSESYEQYF.

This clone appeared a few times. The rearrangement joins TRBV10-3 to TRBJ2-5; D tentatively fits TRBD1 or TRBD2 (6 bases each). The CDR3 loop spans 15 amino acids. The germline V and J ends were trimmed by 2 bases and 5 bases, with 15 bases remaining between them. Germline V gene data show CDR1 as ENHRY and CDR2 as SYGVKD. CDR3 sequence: CAISEGSEGGETQYF. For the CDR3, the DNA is TGTGCCATCAGTGAGGGTAGTGAGGGGGGTGAGACCCAGTACTTC.

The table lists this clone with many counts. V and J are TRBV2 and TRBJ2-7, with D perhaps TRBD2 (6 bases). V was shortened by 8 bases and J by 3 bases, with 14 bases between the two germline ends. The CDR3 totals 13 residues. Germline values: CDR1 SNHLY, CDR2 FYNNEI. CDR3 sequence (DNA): TGTGCCAGCCAAGGCGGGAAAGGCTACGAGCAGTACTTC. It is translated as CASQGGKGYEQYF. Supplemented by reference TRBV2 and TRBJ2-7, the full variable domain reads EPEVTQTPSHQVTQMGQEVILRCVPISNHLYFYWYRQILGQKVEFLVSFYNNEISEKSEIFDDQFSVERPDGSNFTLKIRSTKLEDSAMYFCASQGGKGYEQYFGPGTRLTVT.